The 22 T cell receptor beta chains in this list originate from one sample, sequenced in a study of T-cell reconstitution after alpha-beta-depleted transplantation in children. The library targeted TCRbeta and was prepared with unique molecular identifiers. MiXCR was run by TCRdb on the PCR reads, yielding one entry per CDR3 protein. The sample lists around 300,000 distinct CDR3 sequences; about a tenth were seen once. The sequencing here drew on PBMCs, taken before TCRalphabeta/CD19-depleted stem cell transplant. These receptors were collected from a boy in the first two years of life with acute myeloid leukemia, due to receive a stem cell transplant.

The rearrangement uses TRBV4-1 and TRBJ2-1; 8 nucleotides line up with TRBD1. Germline loops: CDR1 MGHRA, CDR2 YSYEKL. V lost 1 base, J lost 5 bases, and 4 bases stayed unmatched. The CDR3 covers 15 residues. DNA for the CDR3: TGCGCCAGCAGCCAAGGGCAGGGGGCCCACAATGAGCAGTTCTTC. Translation gives CASSQGQGAHNEQFF.

The table lists this clonotype with a few counts. The chain combines TRBV12-3 or TRBV12-4 with TRBJ2-7; D unclear. The CDR3 totals 13 residues. Deletions cut 5 bases from V and 7 bases from J, with 15 bases between. CDR3 protein: CASSGIGPVEQYF. CDR3 in DNA: TGTGCCAGCAGTGGAATAGGTCCCGTGGAGCAGTACTTC.

This clonotype was picked up many times. This chain links TRBV5-1 with TRBJ2-3; perhaps D is TRBD1 or TRBD2 (6 bases each). V was pared by 0 bases and J by 1 base, with 12 bases between. The V gene's germline CDR1 is SGHRS and CDR2 YFSETQ. CDR3 size: 16 residues. CDR3 nucleotides: TGCGCCAGCAGCTTGGCCTCCGGGGGCCGCACAGATACGCAGTATTTT. Translated, it gives CASSLASGGRTDTQYF.

To note about this clonotype: Just one base apart from a much larger clone, this may be a read error. The V and J genes are TRBV21-1 and TRBJ1-1. TRBV21-1 is recorded as a pseudogene. CDR3 length: 20 amino acids. The CDR3 DNA is TGTGCCAGCAGCAAAATAAGGTTTAGAGGGCTCGGTTATGTTGACACTGACGCTTTCTTT. This translates into CASSKIRFRGLGYVDTDAFF.

Notes on this clonotype: This may be a read error: a much more frequent sequence differs by one nucleotide. This chain links TRBV1 with TRBJ2-1; the table's D gene call, TRBD1, was not cross checked with the DNA. TRBV1 is designated a pseudogene. The CDR3 contains 16 residues. The CDR3 is CTSSQAQDGGNNEQSF. The CDR3 DNA reads as TGCACCAGCAGCCAAGCGCAAGACGGGGGGAACAATGAGCAGTCCTTC.

This clonotype was observed at least ten times. This chain connects TRBV12-3 or TRBV12-4 to TRBJ1-2; D possibly corresponds to TRBD1 (6 bases). This CDR3 spans 15 amino acids. Trimming removed 5 bases at V and 1 base at J, with 14 bases between. Here the CDR3 DNA reads TGTGCCAGCAGTCTCGGGACATCCCGTAACTATGGCTACACCTTC. This translates into CASSLGTSRNYGYTF.

In the case of this clonotype: One end of the junction does not line up with germline, which may come from a read error. The rearrangement links TRBV4-1 to TRBJ1-1; D gene unclear. Germline CDR1 is MGHRA and CDR2 is YSYEKL. This CDR3 comprises 16 residues. The CDR3 DNA reads as TGCGCCAGCAGCCAAGGACACACACAAGTGAACACTGAACCTTTCTTT. Protein sequence: CASSQGHTQVNTEPFF.

This clonotype was seen ten or more times. V is TRBV29-1 and J is TRBJ2-7; D assignment may be TRBD1 or TRBD2 (5 bases each). Trimming stripped 2 bases from V and 0 bases from J, with 8 bases between. This CDR3 contains 13 residues. CDR1 is SQVTM, CDR2 ANQGSEA, per germline. CDR3: CSVETGTSYEQYF. In DNA, the CDR3 is TGCAGCGTTGAAACCGGGACCTCCTACGAGCAGTACTTC.

This clonotype occurred many times. The J gene is TRBJ2-7, the V gene TRBV7-2, with D uncertain. Germline-derived CDR1 and CDR2 are SGHTA and FQGNSA. CDR3 length: 12 amino acids. V was pared by 7 bases and J by 2 bases, with 9 bases between. CDR3 loop: CASTSKPYEQYF. CDR3 bases: TGTGCCAGCACCTCAAAACCCTACGAGCAGTACTTC.

Many counts were recorded for this clonotype. The chain is built from TRBV4-2 and TRBJ1-4; no firm D call. Germline CDR1 is LGHNA and CDR2 is YNFKEQ. The CDR3 sequence is 16 residues long. V shed 1 base and J shed 0 bases, with 9 bases lying between them. The CDR3 coding sequence is TGTGCCAGCAGCCAAGGAGAGACTTCAACTAATGAAAAACTGTTTTTT. Protein product: CASSQGETSTNEKLFF.

This clonotype occurred a few times. The chain joins TRBV28 to TRBJ2-3, with 7 bases fitting TRBD1. This CDR3 is 18 amino acids long. The V gene's germline CDR1 is MDHEN and CDR2 SYDVKM. Germline trimming cut 8 bases from V and 4 bases from J; bases unmatched to any gene: 21. DNA for the CDR3: TGTGCCAGCGGGGGCTTACAGGGACAGTTCTGGGGTTCAGATACGCAGTATTTT. It specifies CASGGLQGQFWGSDTQYF.

Many counts were recorded for this clonotype. CDR3 sequence reads: CASSQAGGEAFF. The DNA of the CDR3 is TGTGCCAGCAGCCAAGCAGGGGGAGAAGCTTTCTTT. The chain is built from TRBV3-1 and TRBJ1-1; 7 bases map to TRBD1. V was clipped by 1 base and J by 8 bases; unmatched bases: 1. This CDR3 comprises 12 residues. The germline V gene encodes CDR1 LGHDT and CDR2 YNNKEL (reference sequence).

This clonotype was recorded at least ten times. This chain joins TRBV27 and TRBJ1-6, with D unresolved. There are 14 residues in the CDR3. CDR1 and CDR2 (germline): MNHEY, SMNVEV (reference sequence). Trimming removed 3 bases from V and 10 bases from J, with 13 bases in between. The CDR3 DNA sequence: TGTGCCAGCAGTTTCGGTCTCCTGGGATCACCCCTCCACTTT. This translates into CASSFGLLGSPLHF.

This clonotype was counted at least ten times. V usage is TRBV6-2 or TRBV6-3 and J usage is TRBJ2-3; no clear D gene. This CDR3 is 13 amino acids long. V was pared by 7 bases and J by 2 bases, with 10 bases between. From germline, CDR1 is MNHEY and CDR2 SVGEGT. The CDR3 loop is CASNHGITDTQYF. The DNA for the CDR3 is TGTGCCAGCAACCATGGAATCACAGATACGCAGTATTTT.

This chain connects TRBV7-2 to TRBJ2-3; no definite D call. The length of the CDR3 is 13 residues. In germline, CDR1 is SGHTA, CDR2 FQGNSA. The V gene lost 5 bases and the J gene lost 2 bases, with 8 bases spanning the gap. The CDR3 coding sequence is TGTGCCAGCAGCCTCACTATCACAGATACGCAGTATTTT. Protein: CASSLTITDTQYF.

The CDR3, as DNA: TGTGCCTGTGCCCCCACACGGCGGGACAATGAGCAGTTCTTC. This sequence encodes CACAPTRRDNEQFF. This rearrangement joins TRBV19 to TRBJ2-1; perhaps TRBD2 as D (5 bases). The germline V and J ends were trimmed by 11 bases and 5 bases, with 19 bases remaining between them. Germline CDR1 is LNHDA and CDR2 is SQIVND (reference sequence). The CDR3 is made up of 14 amino acids.

This clonotype has at least ten counts. The V and J genes are TRBV20-1 and TRBJ2-3; no firm D call. The germline gives CDR1 DFQATT, CDR2 SNEGSKA (reference sequence). The CDR3 has 16 amino acids. Trimming took off 5 bases at V and 0 bases at J, with 18 bases between the two ends. For the CDR3, the DNA is TGCAGTGCTCTCGCGTGGGGTCTTCCTAGCACAGATACGCAGTATTTT. Amino acid sequence: CSALAWGLPSTDTQYF.

The table lists this clonotype with many counts. This sequence joins TRBV5-1 and TRBJ2-7; D perhaps matches TRBD1 (6 bases). The CDR3 runs 14 residues. Trimming removed 1 base from V and 1 base from J, with 9 bases in between. Germline-derived CDR1 and CDR2 are SGHRS and YFSETQ. The CDR3 protein is CASSLQGLSYEQYF. The CDR3 region has the DNA TGCGCCAGCAGCTTGCAGGGGCTGTCCTACGAGCAGTACTTC.

This clonotype has a count of ten or more. The chain employs TRBV5-1 and TRBJ2-3, with 9 bases matching TRBD2. Germline CDR1 reads SGHRS; CDR2 reads YFSETQ. The CDR3 is 16 amino acids. The V and J ends lost 3 bases and 2 bases, in that order; junction bases with no gene match: 7. CDR3: CASSYLAGSVTDTQYF. The CDR3 DNA reads as TGCGCCAGCAGCTACCTAGCGGGATCGGTCACAGATACGCAGTATTTT.

Ten or more counts support this clonotype. V gene TRBV7-6 combines with J gene TRBJ2-1; TRBD2 agrees at 9 bases. With 5 bases clipped from V and 4 bases from J, the junction kept 9 bases outside the gene matches. Germline CDR1 is SGHVS and CDR2 is FNYEAQ. CDR3 length: 16 amino acids. The CDR3 DNA reads TGTGCCAGCAGCCCGCCCGGCGGGGGGGGGTACAATGAGCAGTTCTTC. It specifies CASSPPGGGGYNEQFF.

Remarks on this clonotype: A read error may explain this, as a much larger clone is one base away. The genes are TRBV6-5 and TRBJ1-6; D call uncertain. The V gene's germline CDR1 is MNHEY and CDR2 SVGAGI. The CDR3 extends over 13 amino acids. V was shortened by 4 bases and J by 10 bases, with 11 bases between the two germline ends. The CDR3 nucleotides read TGTGCCAGCAGTTCAGTGGGCAAATCACCCCTCCACTTT. This translates into CASSSVGKSPLHF.

This clonotype showed up many times. This sequence joins TRBV14 and TRBJ1-1, with D uncertain. V dropped 1 base and J dropped 0 bases, with 12 bases sitting between them. The CDR3 is 16 residues long. The V gene's germline CDR1 is SGHDN and CDR2 FVKESK. In nucleotides, the CDR3 is TGTGCCAGCAGCCAAGGGGATGTGGCCGTGAACACTGAAGCTTTCTTT. This translates into CASSQGDVAVNTEAFF. The full variable domain, completed using reference TRBV14 and TRBJ1-1, is EAGVTQFPSHSVIEKGQTVTLRCDPISGHDNLYWYRRVMGKEIKFLLHFVKESKQDESGMPNNRFLAERTGGTYSTLKVQPAELEDSGVYFCASSQGDVAVNTEAFFGQGTRLTVV.